Listed here are 29 T cell receptor beta chains from one sample, sequenced in a study of T cell clonality in common variable immunodeficiency. Repertoires were generated with immunoSEQ multiplex PCR, while TCRdb's copy carries only in-frame clones and drops some. The specimen has around 32,000 clones, none found just once. Source material: peripheral blood mononuclear cells. These receptors were collected from a person aged 18 to 70 in good health.

This clone was seen only a few times. The read comes to an end 3 residues before the CDR3 does, leaving the germline J gene to fill in the end. This rearrangement joins TRBV5-5 to TRBJ2-7, with 8 bases lining up with TRBD1. The CDR3 sequence is 13 residues long. V trimming: 3 bases; J trimming: 4 bases; junction bases outside the gene matches: 3. CDR1 and CDR2 (germline): SGHKS, YYEKEE (reference sequence). The sequenced part of the CDR3 DNA is TGTGCCAGCAGCTACAGACAGGGGTACGAG. The encoded protein is CASSYRQGYE. From start to end, the CDR3 is CASSYRQGYEQYF.

Ten or more counts support this clone. The sequence runs out 3 residues before the end of the CDR3; the remainder is reconstructed from the germline J gene. The V and J genes are TRBV29-1 and TRBJ1-1, with TRBD1 as a possible D gene (5 bases). Trimming cost V 7 bases and J 4 bases, with 13 bases left between them. There are 12 residues in the CDR3. The V gene's germline CDR1 is SQVTM and CDR2 ANQGSEA. CDR3 in amino acids: CSAQRGFTEAFF. Incomplete CDR3 DNA: TGCAGCGCCCAGCGGGGGTTCACTGAA.

This clone was seen ten or more times. The read terminates 3 residues ahead of where the CDR3 ends, so the germline J gene completes it. The gene calls are TRBV29-1 and TRBJ1-4; 8 positions match TRBD1. The V gene end was trimmed by 6 bases and the J gene end by 4 bases; junction bases not matched to a gene: 7. Germline values: CDR1 SQVTM, CDR2 ANQGSEA. The CDR3 is 14 residues long. The CDR3 loop reads CSVRQGNNNEKLFF. The DNA read from the CDR3 is TGCAGCGTGAGACAGGGGAACAATAATGAAAAA.

This clone was counted at least ten times. The read ends 3 residues before the CDR3 terminus; that terminus is restored from the germline J gene. The rearrangement links TRBV12-3 or TRBV12-4 to TRBJ2-7; TRBD1 aligns across 8 bases. The CDR3 is 16 residues long. The trim removed 6 bases at V and 1 base at J, leaving 11 bases unmatched. The CDR3 DNA, read in part, is TGTGCCAGCAGCTCTTTGGGGTACAGGGGGTCCTACGAG. Encoded protein: CASSSLGYRGSYE. In full, the CDR3 is CASSSLGYRGSYEQYF.

With respect to this clone: The missing CDR3 end, 3 residues past where the read stops, is filled in from the germline J gene. J is TRBJ1-2 and V is TRBV7-8, with 7 bases that match TRBD1. This CDR3 has 15 residues. Germline V CDR1 and CDR2: SGHVS, FQNEAQ. The part of the CDR3 DNA that was read is TGTGCCAGCAGCTTAGGAACAGGGGCTCCGGGCGGC. This codes for CASSLGTGAPGG. The CDR3 in its entirety is CASSLGTGAPGGYTF.

This clone was seen many times. The read finishes 3 residues shy of the CDR3 end, and the germline J gene is used to complete it. The rearrangement uses TRBV30 and TRBJ1-2; a possible D gene is TRBD1 (5 bases). The CDR3 has 15 amino acids. Germline-derived CDR1 and CDR2 are GTSNPN and SVGIG (reference sequence). Partial CDR3 DNA: TGTGCCTGGAGTGTCGTGCAGGGAGGTGGTAGCGGC. Encoded protein: CAWSVVQGGGSG. The full CDR3 is CAWSVVQGGGSGYTF. Variable domain in full (rest from reference TRBV30 and TRBJ1-2): SQTIHQWPATLVQPVGSPLSLECTVEGTSNPNLYWYRQAAGRGLQLLFYSVGIGQISSEVPQNLSASRPQDRQFILSSKKLLLSDSGFYLCAWSVVQGGGSGYTFGSGTRLTVV.

In its sample, this clone was seen many times. The missing CDR3 end, 3 residues past where the read stops, is filled in from the germline J gene. This chain joins TRBV18 and TRBJ2-7; D ambiguous. Germline-derived CDR1 and CDR2 are KGHSH and LQKENI. Trimming pared 6 bases from V and 1 base from J, leaving 13 bases between. The CDR3 totals 14 residues. Partial CDR3 DNA: TGTGCCAGCTCGGTTCTCTCCGGGTCCTACGAG. It translates to CASSVLSGSYE. The entire CDR3 protein reads CASSVLSGSYEQYF.

This clone was observed at least ten times. Sequencing ends 3 residues short of the CDR3 end; the germline J gene provides the rest. This chain uses TRBV30 with TRBJ1-4; 10 nucleotides align to TRBD1. The J segment lost 6 bases and the V segment lost 3 bases, leaving 4 bases of the junction unmatched. Germline lookup yields CDR1 GTSNPN and CDR2 SVGIG (reference sequence). The CDR3 runs 14 residues. CDR3 DNA (partial): TGTGCCTGGAGCCCCGGGACAGGGGATGAAAAA. Translating it yields CAWSPGTGDEK. The CDR3 in full is CAWSPGTGDEKLFF.

Regarding this clone: The read comes to an end 3 residues before the CDR3 does, leaving the germline J gene to fill in the end. This chain joins TRBV6-4 and TRBJ2-2, with 8 positions matching TRBD2. The germline CDR1 and CDR2 sequences are MRHNA and SNTAGT. The CDR3 covers 14 residues. Trimming took 3 bases from V and 6 from J; bases not matched to a gene: 3. CDR3 loop: CASSDTGGAGELFF. The covered CDR3 bases are TGTGCCAGCAGTGATACGGGAGGGGCCGGGGAG.

This clone was seen at least ten times. Read data end 3 residues before the CDR3 end; the end is taken from the germline J gene. The V and J genes are TRBV7-3 and TRBJ2-5; weak D call: TRBD2 (6 bases). The V gene's germline CDR1 is SGHTA and CDR2 FQGTGA. V was clipped by 3 bases and J by 5 bases, with 7 bases between them. The CDR3 spans 12 residues. The part of the CDR3 DNA that was read is TGTGCCAGCAGCTTTGGAGGGGAGACC. It codes for CASSFGGET. The full-length CDR3 reads as CASSFGGETQYF.

CDR3: CASSETRLGSGELFF. The CDR3 DNA, read in part, is TGTGCCAGCAGTGAAACTAGATTAGGGTCCGGGGAG. The chain links TRBV2 to TRBJ2-2; D possibly corresponds to TRBD2 (5 bases). The read stops 3 residues short of the end of the CDR3; the missing end is completed from the germline J gene. There are 15 residues in the CDR3. The germline V gene has CDR1 SNHLY and CDR2 FYNNEI. Trimming pared 2 bases from V and 6 bases from J, leaving 13 bases between.

This clone has ten or more counts. The read terminates 3 residues before the CDR3 end, so the remaining end is supplied by the germline J gene. The V and J genes are TRBV28 and TRBJ1-2, with D perhaps TRBD1 (6 bases). Trimming stripped 3 bases from V and 4 bases from J, with 12 bases between. The V gene's germline CDR1 is MDHEN and CDR2 SYDVKM. This CDR3 region has 14 residues. The CDR3 DNA, read in part, is TGTGCCAGCAGTTTGGCACAGGGATTCTATGGC. Translation: CASSLAQGFYG. The CDR3 in full is CASSLAQGFYGYTF.

This clone was detected many times. One end of the junction varies from germline; a read error may be responsible. The DNA ends 3 residues before the CDR3 does, and the rest of the CDR3 is filled in from the germline J gene. The chain uses TRBV5-4 and TRBJ1-5, with a weak D call TRBD1 (5 bases). The CDR3 runs 14 residues. From germline, CDR1 is SGHNT and CDR2 YYREEE (reference sequence). CDR3 DNA, as far as it was read: TGTGCCAGCAGTTTGGACGGGGGGGATCAGCCC. Protein: CASSLDGGDQP. The whole CDR3 region reads CASSLDGGDQPQHF. Looking up the rest from reference TRBV5-4 and TRBJ1-5 gives the full variable domain: ETGVTQSPTHLIKTRGQQVTLRCSSQSGHNTVSWYQQALGQGPQFIFQYYREEENGRGNFPPRFSGLQFPNYSSELNVNALELDDSALYLCASSLDGGDQPQHFGDGTRLSIL.

There are a few counts of this clone. The CDR3 extends 3 residues past the end of the read, so its final part is completed from the germline J gene. V usage is TRBV5-1 and J usage is TRBJ1-6; 9 bases match TRBD1. The CDR3 runs 16 residues. CDR1 SGHRS and CDR2 YFSETQ come from the germline V gene. V lost 0 bases and J lost 7; bases outside the gene matches: 5. The DNA read from the CDR3 is TGCGCCAGCAGCTTGGCCCCGGGACAGGGAAATTCACCC. It yields the protein CASSLAPGQGNSP. The full-length CDR3 reads as CASSLAPGQGNSPLHF.

The sample holds many counts of this clone. The read terminates 3 residues before the CDR3 end, so the remaining end is supplied by the germline J gene. The rearrangement uses TRBV5-6 and TRBJ1-2; no clear D. The V end was cut by 4 bases, the J end by 5 bases, with 6 bases between. Germline V gene lookup returns CDR1 SGHDT and CDR2 YYEEEE. The CDR3 is 11 amino acids. Incomplete CDR3 DNA: TGTGCCAGCAGCGGCGGATATGGC. Translated, it gives CASSGGYG. The CDR3, in full, reads CASSGGYGYTF.

This clone occurred many times. The CDR3 end falls 3 residues outside the read, so it is completed with the germline J gene. The chain uses TRBV10-3 and TRBJ2-7; D uncertain. Germline V gene data show CDR1 as ENHRY and CDR2 as SYGVKD. The CDR3 extends over 11 amino acids. V lost 6 bases and J lost 2, with 5 bases in between. The CDR3 DNA, read in part, is TGTGCCATCAGACAGACCTACGAG. This encodes CAIRQTYE. In full, the CDR3 is CAIRQTYEQYF.

A note on this clone: The read stops 3 residues short of the end of the CDR3; the missing end is completed from the germline J gene. The chain has TRBV20-1 and TRBJ2-7; maybe TRBD2 (5 bases). Trimming removed 0 bases from V and 3 bases from J, with 12 bases in between. The CDR3 is made up of 14 amino acids. Germline CDR1 reads DFQATT; CDR2 reads SNEGSKA (reference sequence). The CDR3 bases that were read are TGCAGTGCTAGAGATGCAACTAGAAACTACGAG. It is translated as CSARDATRNYE. The whole CDR3 sequence is CSARDATRNYEQYF.

This clone was seen many times. Incomplete CDR3 DNA: TGTGCCAGCAATGGACAGGGCGAAACCTTAGAGACC. Its protein product is CASNGQGETLET. The full CDR3 sequence reads CASNGQGETLETQYF. The chain has TRBV2 and TRBJ2-5, with 8 nucleotides matching TRBD1. The read stops 3 residues short of the end of the CDR3; the missing end is completed from the germline J gene. The CDR3 has 15 amino acids. Germline V gene data show CDR1 as SNHLY and CDR2 as FYNNEI. Germline trimming cut 7 bases from V and 4 bases from J; bases unmatched to any gene: 11.

A few counts support this clone. The sequenced part of the CDR3 DNA is TGCGCCAGCAACCCGAGCGGGGGCATCTACGAG. Its translation: CASNPSGGIYE. The entire CDR3 protein reads CASNPSGGIYEQYF. V gene TRBV5-1 combines with J gene TRBJ2-7; 8 bases match TRBD2. The DNA ends 3 residues before the CDR3 does, and the rest of the CDR3 is filled in from the germline J gene. CDR3 length: 14 residues. Losses at the gene ends were 6 bases for V and 3 bases for J; bases not matched to a gene: 8. CDR1 and CDR2 from the germline V gene are SGHRS and YFSETQ.

This clone was seen at least ten times. The read comes to an end 3 residues before the CDR3 does, leaving the germline J gene to fill in the end. V is TRBV7-3 and J is TRBJ1-6; D is possibly TRBD1 (5 bases). The germline gives CDR1 SGHTA, CDR2 FQGTGA. The CDR3 totals 16 residues. V gave up 4 bases and J gave up 0 bases, with 10 bases separating them. The sequenced CDR3 bases are TGTGCCAGCAGCTCTCAGGGCAGCTCCTATAATTCACCC. This encodes CASSSQGSSYNSP. The whole CDR3 sequence reads CASSSQGSSYNSPLHF.

This clone was recorded at least ten times. Read coverage stops 3 residues before the CDR3 terminus; the germline J gene supplies the remainder. The chain has TRBV6-1 and TRBJ2-7, with a possible D match to TRBD1 (5 bases). The ends were cut back, 4 bases at V and 3 bases at J, with 10 bases in the middle. The CDR3 runs 13 residues. Germline CDR1 MNHNS, CDR2 SASEGT. CDR3 residues: CASSGQPNYEQYF. The CDR3 bases that were read are TGTGCCAGCAGTGGACAGCCCAACTACGAG.

Many counts were recorded for this clone. CDR3 sequence reads: CSARDRTTEAFF. CDR3 bases read: TGCAGTGCAAGGGACAGGACGACTGAA. The chain couples TRBV20-1 to TRBJ1-1; the match to TRBD1 covers 8 bases. The read ends 3 residues early relative to the CDR3; the germline J gene fills the gap. V trimming: 6 bases; J trimming: 5 bases; junction bases outside the gene matches: 5. CDR3 length: 12 amino acids. Germline V gene sequence: CDR1 DFQATT, CDR2 SNEGSKA (reference sequence).

This clone was observed many times. Read data end 3 residues before the CDR3 end; the end is taken from the germline J gene. This rearrangement joins TRBV30 to TRBJ1-2; 10 positions agree with TRBD1. CDR1 GTSNPN and CDR2 SVGIG come from the germline V gene (reference sequence). V lost 2 bases and J lost 6; bases outside the gene matches: 6. This CDR3 region has 14 residues. Incomplete CDR3 DNA: TGTGCCTGGAGTACGTTAGGGACAGGGGATGGC. It encodes CAWSTLGTGDG. The CDR3 in its entirety is CAWSTLGTGDGYTF.

This clone came up many times. The read ends 3 residues early relative to the CDR3; the germline J gene fills the gap. This chain uses TRBV12-3 or TRBV12-4 with TRBJ1-3; 8 positions agree with TRBD1. There are 15 residues in the CDR3. The junction had 8 bases not matched to a gene; V was cut back by 6 bases and J by 4 bases. The CDR3 is CASSPGGRVGNTIYF. The sequenced CDR3 bases are TGTGCCAGCAGCCCAGGGGGCAGGGTCGGAAACACC.

This clone was picked up many times. CDR3 DNA, as far as it was read: TGTGCCAGCTCACCGACAGGAGGTTCAACTAATGAAAAA. Its translation is CASSPTGGSTNEK. The CDR3 in its entirety is CASSPTGGSTNEKLFF. This sequence joins TRBV18 and TRBJ1-4; weak D call: TRBD1 (6 bases). The DNA ends 3 residues before the CDR3 does, and the rest of the CDR3 is filled in from the germline J gene. V lost 3 bases, J lost 0 bases, and 11 bases lay in between. The CDR3 consists of 16 residues. Germline values: CDR1 KGHSH, CDR2 LQKENI.

Details on this clone: The observed sequence ends 3 residues before the CDR3 terminus, with the missing tail filled in from the germline J gene. The chain employs TRBV2 and TRBJ2-4, with 8 bases that match TRBD1. The CDR3 totals 12 residues. V trimming: 6 bases; J trimming: 8 bases; junction bases outside the gene matches: 3. The germline CDR1 and CDR2 sequences are SNHLY and FYNNEI. CDR3 DNA, as far as it was read: TGTGCCAGCAGACCGGGACAGGACATT. Translated: CASRPGQDI. The full CDR3 is CASRPGQDIQYF.

The sequenced CDR3 bases are TGTGCCTGGAGTGTACGACAGGGGGCCAGGATAGGTGGAAACACC. Protein product: CAWSVRQGARIGGNT. The complete CDR3 protein is CAWSVRQGARIGGNTIYF. The V and J genes are TRBV30 and TRBJ1-3; 10 bases are a match to TRBD1. The read finishes 3 residues shy of the CDR3 end, and the germline J gene is used to complete it. After removal of 0 bases from V and 3 bases from J, the junction contained 11 bases not matched to a gene. From germline, CDR1 is GTSNPN and CDR2 SVGIG (reference sequence). The CDR3 is made up of 18 amino acids.

This clone occurred many times. The read comes to an end 3 residues before the CDR3 does, leaving the germline J gene to fill in the end. The chain uses TRBV19 and TRBJ1-4; D not resolved. V lost 1 base and J 8 bases, leaving 14 bases between the germline ends. CDR3 length: 15 amino acids. Germline loops: CDR1 LNHDA, CDR2 SQIVND (reference sequence). The sequenced CDR3 bases are TGTGCCAGTAGTATAGGCTGGGCCAGTGGCGAAAAA. Amino acid sequence: CASSIGWASGEK. The entire CDR3 protein reads CASSIGWASGEKLFF. Together with reference TRBV19 and TRBJ1-4, the CDR3 gives the full variable domain: DGGITQSPKYLFRKEGQNVTLSCEQNLNHDAMYWYRQDPGQGLRLIYYSQIVNDFQKGDIAEGYSVSREKKESFPLTVTSAQKNPTAFYLCASSIGWASGEKLFFGSGTQLSVL.

This clone was seen only a few times. The sequence runs out 3 residues before the end of the CDR3; the remainder is reconstructed from the germline J gene. Other nucleotide sequences in the sample specify the same CDR3. This sequence joins TRBV5-1 and TRBJ2-5; no firm D call. CDR3 length: 15 residues. Germline V gene data show CDR1 as SGHRS and CDR2 as YFSETQ. Trimming shortened V by 0 bases and J by 2 bases, and 11 bases separated the two germline ends. CDR3 protein: CASSLGSSGQETQYF. The CDR3 bases that were read are TGCGCCAGCAGCTTGGGGTCTAGTGGGCAAGAGACC.